This TCR beta chain came from a study of T cells after yellow fever vaccination (dated by TCRdb to between 2018 and 2021). For the wider study: The SMART-Seq v4 Ultra Low Input RNA kit was used to prepare libraries from fractions with low cell numbers. To track T-cell clones before and after primary and booster YFV17D yellow fever vaccination, bulk TCR alpha and beta repertoires were sequenced longitudinally. Two healthy male donors, one aged 18 to 30 and one aged 30 to 40 years, made up the cohort. Blood was collected at multiple timepoints before and after primary and secondary immunization, and bulk PBMC replicates and cell subsets were isolated.

The listed sequencing device is Illumina NovaSeq 6000. Synthesis of TCR cDNA relied on 5'RACE template switching, a step that introduced a universal primer site along with unique molecular identifiers. Priming for cDNA synthesis came from both the TCR alpha and TCR beta constant segments. Two PCR steps were used to amplify libraries, with sample barcodes and sequencing adapters being added in the second step. Libraries were sequenced on Illumina HiSeq 2500 (2x100 bp) or NovaSeq (2x150 bp). As for the original processing: Demultiplexing of reads and collapsing into UMI consensus sequences were performed with MIGEC, and V(D)J alignment was carried out with MiXCR. Vaccine-responding clonotypes were defined with edgeR using replicate PBMC samples, requiring FDR below 0.01 and a log2 fold change above 5 up to day 15. Bulk clonotypes were assigned CD4 or CD8 identity according to which sequenced CD4 or CD8 repertoire held them at higher abundance. TCRdb ran its own pipeline on the public reads, namely fastp trimming at Q25 and MiXCR clone calling, and kept in-frame beta chains. Rows matching on CDR3 protein sequence are summarized as one entry with the most common DNA and genes. What appears here as the V and J calls and clone size reflects TCRdb's work, not the paper's. Recorded for this sample are about 340,000 distinct CDR3 sequences; around an eighth of them occurred a single time. The ten biggest clones cover 3.2% of the sample.

Details on this clonotype: It has no known antigen specificity. Base quality data are lacking; no much larger clone is found one base away.

In the paper's terms, the treatment or condition label means: live attenuated yellow fever vaccine strain. PBMCs were isolated from peripheral blood using a standard Ficoll-Paque protocol. Dynabeads CD4 and CD8 positive selection kits were used to isolate the CD4 and CD8 T-cell fractions. TriZol was used to extract RNA from bulk PBMCs, from CD4 and CD8 fractions, and from dextramer-positive and dextramer-negative fractions. As encoded in the germline V gene, CDR1 is SGHRS while CDR2 is YFSETQ. V is cut by 2 bases and J by 8 bases, and the space between the germline ends is 16 bases. The CDR3 runs 15 amino acids, cysteine and phenylalanine included. The read is trimmed to its CDR3 DNA, 45 bases read in frame from base 1. The full study reports these points: Computational filtering was required because FACS-sorted repertoires could contain abundant contaminating clonotypes from the bulk population. Compared with the primary T-cell response, the secondary T-cell response was weaker but faster, peaking on day 5 rather than day 15. A small share of clonotypes was detected in both CD4 and CD8 compartments, with the overlap likely arising from convergent recombination. Most clones expanded after primary vaccination were re-detected after the booster (96% of CD4 and 88% of CD8), suggesting broad memory maintenance. The study included only a couple of donors, which limits how far the findings can be generalized.

The chain joins TRBV5-1 to TRBJ1-4; TRBD1 is a possible D gene, resting on 5 matching bases. Here the sequenced sample was CD4+ T cells sorted from PBMCs, taken 15 days after the yellow fever booster vaccination. The TCR comes from a man aged 18 to 29 who received the YFV17D yellow fever vaccine. CDR3 loop: CASSFLGQGLEKLFF. In nucleotide form, the sequence is TGCGCCAGCAGCTTCTTGGGTCAGGGCCTCGAAAAACTGTTTTTT.